These 24 T cell receptor beta chains came from one sample sequenced in a study of cytomegalovirus exposure and HLA in healthy donors (TCRdb year 2017). The library was generated by the immunoSEQ multiplex PCR assay. A mixture of 60 forward primers for TCR Vbeta segments and 13 reverse primers for TCR Jbeta segments was used in the multiplex PCR. The clones in this table, taken by TCRdb from immuneACCESS, are in-frame only. Not every clone is retained; where verified, under half of the shortfall comes from an unresolved V gene, and the cause of the rest is unknown. The sample yields around 160,000 clones; 83% were counted once. About 3.8% of the sample is taken by the ten largest. The sequenced material came from PBMCs. These receptors were collected from a man in his fifties in good health and CMV-seropositive.

J is TRBJ1-1 and V is TRBV9; no clear D. The ends were cut back, 5 bases at V and 2 bases at J, with 7 bases in the middle. CDR3 length equals 12 residues. Germline V gene lookup returns CDR1 SGDLS and CDR2 YYNGEE. CDR3: CASRTTNTEAFF. CDR3 coding DNA: TGTGCCAGCAGAACTACCAACACTGAAGCTTTCTTT.

The V call is TRBV5-6, the J call TRBJ1-2; D not resolved. The germline V gene encodes CDR1 SGHDT and CDR2 YYEEEE. Trimming removed 2 bases at V and 2 bases at J, with 7 bases between. The CDR3 spans 13 residues. CDR3 loop: CASSLVANYGYTF. For the CDR3, the DNA is TGTGCCAGCAGCTTAGTAGCAAACTATGGCTACACCTTC.

The V gene is TRBV29-1, the J gene TRBJ2-2; 8 nucleotides align to TRBD2. This CDR3 is 13 amino acids long. From germline, CDR1 is SQVTM and CDR2 ANQGSEA. Trimming took 6 bases from V and 1 from J; bases not matched to a gene: 1. The CDR3: CSVTSGNTGELFF. The CDR3 nucleotides are TGCAGCGTCACTAGCGGGAACACCGGGGAGCTGTTTTTT.

The V call is TRBV27, the J call TRBJ2-1, with D uncertain. V was cut by 2 bases and J by 0 bases, with 5 bases left in between. This CDR3 is built from 14 residues. Germline V gives CDR1 MNHEY, CDR2 SMNVEV (reference sequence). CDR3 coding DNA: TGTGCCAGCAGTTTACTAAACTCCTACAATGAGCAGTTCTTC. This gives the protein CASSLLNSYNEQFF.

This clone was counted between two and nine times. The chain links TRBV7-6 to TRBJ2-2, with a possible D match to TRBD1 (6 bases). CDR1 and CDR2 from the germline V gene are SGHVS and FNYEAQ. The CDR3 covers 15 residues. Trimming stripped 1 base from V and 5 bases from J, with 11 bases between. In DNA, the CDR3 is TGTGCCAGCAGCTTAGGGGGGCTGATGACCGGGGAGCTGTTTTTT. As protein: CASSLGGLMTGELFF.

The gene calls are TRBV29-1 and TRBJ1-2; D is ambiguous. Germline V gene lookup returns CDR1 SQVTM and CDR2 ANQGSEA. Trimming cost V 3 bases and J 4 bases, with 6 bases left between them. The CDR3 runs to 11 residues. CDR3 DNA sequence: TGCAGCGTTGAGTACAGCTATGGCTACACCTTC. This sequence encodes CSVEYSYGYTF.

The chain employs TRBV19 and TRBJ1-6, with D maybe TRBD1 (5 bases). V lost 1 base and J lost 4, with 11 bases in between. Germline V gene data show CDR1 as LNHDA and CDR2 as SQIVND (reference sequence). The CDR3 is 16 residues long. The CDR3 DNA sequence: TGTGCCAGTAGTATAGGTACAGGAATTTATAATTCACCCCTCCACTTT. Translating gives CASSIGTGIYNSPLHF.

The rearrangement uses TRBV5-1 and TRBJ1-2; TRBD1 aligns across 7 bases. The CDR3 spans 13 residues. Per the germline V gene, CDR1 is SGHRS and CDR2 is YFSETQ. V lost 4 bases to trimming and J lost 8 bases; unmatched junction nucleotides: 8. The CDR3 region is CASSPGTVNGYTF. The CDR3 region has the DNA TGCGCCAGCAGCCCGGGGACAGTGAACGGCTACACCTTC.

There are a few counts of this clone. The rearrangement uses TRBV5-4 and TRBJ1-2; a weak D match, TRBD1 (5 bases). Germline values: CDR1 SGHNT, CDR2 YYREEE (reference sequence). The CDR3 runs to 13 residues. The V gene lost 0 bases and the J gene lost 7 bases, with 10 bases spanning the gap. CDR3 in amino acids: CASSLEGRGGYTF. In DNA, the CDR3 is TGTGCCAGCAGCTTGGAAGGGAGGGGTGGCTACACCTTC.

The chain joins TRBV5-4 to TRBJ2-2, with TRBD1 matching 10 bases. Looked up from germline, CDR1 is SGHNT and CDR2 is YYREEE (reference sequence). CDR3 length equals 16 residues. Unmatched junction bases numbered 15, after V lost 9 bases and J lost 7 bases. For the CDR3, the DNA is TGTGCCACCGAACTCCCGGGACAGGGGTCGAACGGGGAGCTGTTTTTT. It codes for CATELPGQGSNGELFF.

The chain links TRBV11-2 to TRBJ2-4; D may be TRBD2 (5 bases). Looked up from germline, CDR1 is SGHAT and CDR2 is FQNNGV. The CDR3 is made up of 13 amino acids. Trimming shortened V by 5 bases and J by 9 bases, and 14 bases separated the two germline ends. The CDR3 bases are TGTGCCAGCAGCCAGACCGCGGGTACCATTCAGTACTTC. Translation gives CASSQTAGTIQYF.

This clone was counted only a few times. The rearrangement uses TRBV29-1 and TRBJ2-3; D gene unclear. CDR3 length: 11 amino acids. Germline CDR1 is SQVTM and CDR2 is ANQGSEA. V lost 5 bases, J lost 4 bases, and 7 bases lay in between. The CDR3 loop reads CSVPVPDTQYF. Here the CDR3 DNA reads TGCAGCGTTCCCGTCCCAGATACGCAGTATTTT.

The rearrangement links TRBV4-3 to TRBJ2-2; TRBD1 matches 9 bases. J gave up 5 bases and V 1 base, and 8 bases lay outside the gene matches. The CDR3 spans 17 residues. Germline V gives CDR1 LGHNA, CDR2 YSLEER. In DNA, the CDR3 is TGCGCCAGCAGCCAAGGACAGGGGGACGGGGTTACCGGGGAGCTGTTTTTT. Translation gives CASSQGQGDGVTGELFF.

V and J are TRBV9 and TRBJ1-4, with a weak D call TRBD1 (5 bases). V was clipped by 4 bases and J by 8 bases, with 18 bases between them. The CDR3 totals 15 residues. Germline-derived CDR1 and CDR2 are SGDLS and YYNGEE. DNA for the CDR3: TGTGCCAGCAGCCCCTCGGGGGTTGGGAACGAAAAACTGTTTTTT. It translates to CASSPSGVGNEKLFF.

The V call is TRBV4-1, the J call TRBJ1-4; 9 bases match TRBD1. The CDR3 runs to 17 residues. Per germline, CDR1 MGHRA and CDR2 YSYEKL. V gave up 4 bases and J gave up 7 bases; unmatched junction bases: 13. CDR3 amino acids: CASSPFFTGGAGEKLFF. For the CDR3, the DNA is TGCGCCAGCAGCCCCTTCTTTACAGGGGGCGCAGGTGAAAAACTGTTTTTT.

This clone has more than one count but fewer than ten. J is TRBJ1-4 and V is TRBV6-5; a weak D match, TRBD1 (6 bases). The CDR3 extends over 16 amino acids. Germline assignment: CDR1 MNHEY and CDR2 SVGAGI. The V gene lost 3 bases and the J gene lost 0 bases, with 11 bases spanning the gap. CDR3 in amino acids: CASSYLAGATNEKLFF. CDR3 DNA sequence: TGTGCCAGCAGTTATTTGGCAGGGGCAACTAATGAAAAACTGTTTTTT.

Here the CDR3 reads CASSQQLRQETQYF. The CDR3 coding sequence is TGCGCCAGCAGCCAACAACTCCGTCAAGAGACCCAGTACTTC. V gene TRBV4-1 combines with J gene TRBJ2-5; D unresolved. Germline V lookup: CDR1 MGHRA, CDR2 YSYEKL. This CDR3 is 14 amino acids long. The germline V and J ends were trimmed by 2 bases and 2 bases, with 9 bases remaining between them.

The CDR3 nucleotides are TGTGCCAGCAGCACCCCCCGGACTAGCGGGGGATGGGGGCAGTACTTC. Encoded protein: CASSTPRTSGGWGQYF. J is TRBJ2-7 and V is TRBV7-2; the match to TRBD2 covers 13 bases. Germline V lookup: CDR1 SGHTA, CDR2 FQGNSA. V shed 5 bases, J shed 9 bases, and the junction held 13 bases outside the gene matches. The CDR3 loop spans 16 amino acids. Full variable domain (missing parts from reference TRBV7-2 and TRBJ2-7): GAGVSQSPSNKVTEKGKDVELRCDPISGHTALYWYRQSLGQGLEFLIYFQGNSAPDKSGLPSDRFSAERTGGSVSTLTIQRTQQEDSAVYLCASSTPRTSGGWGQYFGPGTRLTVT.

The V gene is TRBV5-1, the J gene TRBJ2-5, with a weak D call TRBD2 (6 bases). CDR1 and CDR2 (germline): SGHRS, YFSETQ. The CDR3 runs 14 residues. V shed 3 bases and J shed 0 bases, with 9 bases lying between them. CDR3 sequence: CASSSTSYQETQYF. CDR3 nucleotide sequence: TGCGCCAGCAGCTCTACTAGCTACCAAGAGACCCAGTACTTC.

This chain joins TRBV5-4 and TRBJ1-3; 10 nucleotides agree with TRBD1. The CDR3 contains 15 residues. The germline gives CDR1 SGHNT, CDR2 YYREEE (reference sequence). Trimming took 4 bases from V and 0 from J; bases not matched to a gene: 1. DNA for the CDR3: TGTGCCAGCAGCGGACAGGGGGTCTCTGGAAACACCATATATTTT. It specifies CASSGQGVSGNTIYF.

As for this clone: This sample also contains other DNA sequences that code for the same CDR3. The V call is TRBV5-1, the J call TRBJ1-3; D is ambiguous. The germline V gene encodes CDR1 SGHRS and CDR2 YFSETQ. V lost 1 base and J lost 1, with 9 bases in between. The CDR3 runs to 15 residues. CDR3 loop: CASSLIGESGNTIYF. DNA of the CDR3: TGCGCCAGCAGCTTGATCGGGGAATCTGGAAACACCATATATTTT.

The chain joins TRBV7-2 to TRBJ1-6; 7 bases agree with TRBD1. Germline V gene data show CDR1 as SGHTA and CDR2 as FQGNSA. The length of the CDR3 is 15 residues. Trimming took 5 bases from V and 10 from J; bases not matched to a gene: 11. This CDR3 is CASSPRQGITSPLHF. The DNA for the CDR3 is TGTGCCAGCAGCCCGCGACAGGGTATAACGTCACCCCTCCACTTT.

V is TRBV7-2 and J is TRBJ2-3; 8 bases map to TRBD1. CDR1 is SGHTA and CDR2 is FQGNSA in the germline V gene. After removal of 5 bases from V and 3 bases from J, the junction contained 7 bases not matched to a gene. This CDR3 spans 15 amino acids. CDR3 sequence reads: CASSVDRGITDTQYF. The CDR3, as DNA: TGTGCCAGCAGCGTAGACAGGGGCATTACAGATACGCAGTATTTT.

The chain combines TRBV7-9 with TRBJ2-1, with 13 bases lining up with TRBD2. Germline V gives CDR1 SEHNR, CDR2 FQNEAQ (reference sequence). The V segment lost 4 bases and the J segment 2 bases; nucleotides outside the gene matches: 2. CDR3 size: 16 residues. The CDR3 loop is CASSSTSGRAYNEQFF. The DNA of the CDR3 is TGTGCCAGCAGCTCCACTAGCGGGAGGGCCTACAATGAGCAGTTCTTC.